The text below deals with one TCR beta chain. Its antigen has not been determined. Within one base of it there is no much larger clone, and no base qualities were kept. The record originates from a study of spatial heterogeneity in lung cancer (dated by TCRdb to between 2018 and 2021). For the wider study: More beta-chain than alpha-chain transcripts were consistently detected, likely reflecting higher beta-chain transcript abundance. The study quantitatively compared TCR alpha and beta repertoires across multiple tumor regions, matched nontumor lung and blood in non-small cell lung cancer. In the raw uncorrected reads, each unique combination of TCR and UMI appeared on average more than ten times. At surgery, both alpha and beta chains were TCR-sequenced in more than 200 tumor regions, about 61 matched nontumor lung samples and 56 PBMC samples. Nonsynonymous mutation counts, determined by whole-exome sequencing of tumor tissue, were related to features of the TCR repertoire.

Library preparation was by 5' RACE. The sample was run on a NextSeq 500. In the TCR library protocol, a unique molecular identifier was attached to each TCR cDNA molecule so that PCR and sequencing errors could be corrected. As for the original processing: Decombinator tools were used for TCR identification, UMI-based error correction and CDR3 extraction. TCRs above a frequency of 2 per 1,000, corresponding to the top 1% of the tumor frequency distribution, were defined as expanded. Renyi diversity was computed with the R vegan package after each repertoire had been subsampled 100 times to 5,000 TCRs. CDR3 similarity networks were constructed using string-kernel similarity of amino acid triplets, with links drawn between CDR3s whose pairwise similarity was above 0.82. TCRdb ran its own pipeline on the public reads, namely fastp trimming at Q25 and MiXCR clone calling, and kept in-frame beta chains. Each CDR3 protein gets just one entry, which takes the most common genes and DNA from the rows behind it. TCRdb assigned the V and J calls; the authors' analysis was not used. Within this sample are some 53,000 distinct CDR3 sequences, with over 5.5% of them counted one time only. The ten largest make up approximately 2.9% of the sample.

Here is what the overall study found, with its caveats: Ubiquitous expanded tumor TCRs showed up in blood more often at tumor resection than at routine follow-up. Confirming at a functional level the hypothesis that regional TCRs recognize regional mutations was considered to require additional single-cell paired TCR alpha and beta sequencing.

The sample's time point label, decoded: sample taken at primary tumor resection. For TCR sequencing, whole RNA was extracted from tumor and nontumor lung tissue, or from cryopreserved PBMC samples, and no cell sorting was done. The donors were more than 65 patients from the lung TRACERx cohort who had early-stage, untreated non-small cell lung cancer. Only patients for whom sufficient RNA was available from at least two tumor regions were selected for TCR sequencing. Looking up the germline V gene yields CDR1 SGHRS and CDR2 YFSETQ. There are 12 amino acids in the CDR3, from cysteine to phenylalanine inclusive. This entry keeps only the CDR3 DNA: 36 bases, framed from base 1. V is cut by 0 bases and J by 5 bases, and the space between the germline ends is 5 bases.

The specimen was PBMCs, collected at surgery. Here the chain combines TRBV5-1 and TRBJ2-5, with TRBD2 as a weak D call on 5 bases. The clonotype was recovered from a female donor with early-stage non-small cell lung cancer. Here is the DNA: TGCGCCAGCAGCTTGGGGGAGGAGACCCAGTACTTC. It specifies CASSLGEETQYF.